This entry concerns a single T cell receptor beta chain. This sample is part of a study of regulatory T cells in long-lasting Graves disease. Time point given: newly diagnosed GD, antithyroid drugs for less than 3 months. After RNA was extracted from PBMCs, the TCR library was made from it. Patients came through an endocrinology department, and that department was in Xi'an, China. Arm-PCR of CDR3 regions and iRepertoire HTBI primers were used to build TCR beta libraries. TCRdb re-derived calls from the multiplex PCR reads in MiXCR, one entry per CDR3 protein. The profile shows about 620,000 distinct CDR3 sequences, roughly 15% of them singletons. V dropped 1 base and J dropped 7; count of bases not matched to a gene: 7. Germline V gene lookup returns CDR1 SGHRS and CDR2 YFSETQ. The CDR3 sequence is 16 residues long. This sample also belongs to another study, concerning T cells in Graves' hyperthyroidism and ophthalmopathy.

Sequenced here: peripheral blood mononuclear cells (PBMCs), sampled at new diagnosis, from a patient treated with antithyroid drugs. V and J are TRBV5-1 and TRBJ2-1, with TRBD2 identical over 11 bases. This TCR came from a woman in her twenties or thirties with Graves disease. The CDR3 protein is CASSLLTSGRGNEQFF. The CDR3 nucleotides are TGCGCCAGCAGCTTGCTTACTAGCGGGAGAGGAAATGAGCAGTTCTTC. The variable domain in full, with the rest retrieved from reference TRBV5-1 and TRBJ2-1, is KAGVTQTPRYLIKTRGQQVTLSCSPISGHRSVSWYQQTPGQGLQFLFEYFSETQRNKGNFPGRFSGRQFSNSRSEMNVSTLELGDSALYLCASSLLTSGRGNEQFFGPGTRLTVL.